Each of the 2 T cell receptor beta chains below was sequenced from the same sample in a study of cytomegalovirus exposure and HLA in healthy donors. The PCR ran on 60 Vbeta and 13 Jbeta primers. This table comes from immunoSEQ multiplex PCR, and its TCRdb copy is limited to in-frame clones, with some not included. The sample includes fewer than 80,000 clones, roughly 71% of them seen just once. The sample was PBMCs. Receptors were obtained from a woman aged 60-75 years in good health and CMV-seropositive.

The DNA for the CDR3 is TGTGCCAGCAGTTACCCTAGTGCGGGTCCCACAGATACGCAGTATTTT. Translation: CASSYPSAGPTDTQYF. The chain combines TRBV6-5 with TRBJ2-3, with a tentative D call TRBD2 (5 bases). Germline-derived CDR1 and CDR2 are MNHEY and SVGAGI. This CDR3 contains 16 residues. Between the trimmed V and J ends, which lost 2 bases and 2 bases, there was a span of 14 bases.

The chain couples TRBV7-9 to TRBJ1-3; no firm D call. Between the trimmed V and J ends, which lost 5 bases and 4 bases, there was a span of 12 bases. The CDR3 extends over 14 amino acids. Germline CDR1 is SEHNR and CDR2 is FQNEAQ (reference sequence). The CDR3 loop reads CASSNQDKGNTIYF. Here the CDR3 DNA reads TGTGCCAGCAGCAATCAGGATAAGGGAAACACCATATATTTT.